This TCR beta chain was identified in a study of cytomegalovirus exposure and HLA in healthy donors. Study results and limitations: When analyzed later, a missense DCLRE1C variant was found to be linked to TCR beta V- and J-gene trimming.

Healthy bone marrow donors formed the donor group. As to this clone: Its antigen remains unidentified.

PCR used 60 Vbeta primers and 13 Jbeta primers. This table comes from immunoSEQ multiplex PCR, and its TCRdb copy is limited to in-frame clones, with some not included. Recorded for this sample: about 74,000 clones. The CDR3 covers 15 residues. The V and J ends lost 1 base and 3 bases, in that order; junction bases with no gene match: 5. Germline V gives CDR1 MDHEN, CDR2 SYDVKM. Specimen: PBMCs. The receptor was isolated from a female donor in good health and CMV-seropositive. The chain uses TRBV28 and TRBJ1-1; 7 bases line up with TRBD1. The CDR3 here is CASSLSETGYTEAFF. CDR3 DNA sequence: TGTGCCAGCAGTTTATCCGAGACAGGGTACACTGAAGCTTTCTTT.